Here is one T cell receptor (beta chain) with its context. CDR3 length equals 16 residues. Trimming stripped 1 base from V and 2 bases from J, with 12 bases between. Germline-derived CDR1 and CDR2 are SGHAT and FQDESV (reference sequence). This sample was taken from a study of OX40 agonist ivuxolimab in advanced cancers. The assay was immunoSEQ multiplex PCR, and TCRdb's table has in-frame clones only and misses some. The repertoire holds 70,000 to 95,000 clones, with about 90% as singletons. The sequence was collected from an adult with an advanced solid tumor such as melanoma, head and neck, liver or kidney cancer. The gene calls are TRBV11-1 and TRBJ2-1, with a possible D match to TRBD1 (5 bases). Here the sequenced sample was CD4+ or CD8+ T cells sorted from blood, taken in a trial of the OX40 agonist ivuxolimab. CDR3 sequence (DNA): TGTGCCAGCAGCTTAGGACAGACAAAGACCTACAATGAGCAGTTCTTC. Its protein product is CASSLGQTKTYNEQFF.